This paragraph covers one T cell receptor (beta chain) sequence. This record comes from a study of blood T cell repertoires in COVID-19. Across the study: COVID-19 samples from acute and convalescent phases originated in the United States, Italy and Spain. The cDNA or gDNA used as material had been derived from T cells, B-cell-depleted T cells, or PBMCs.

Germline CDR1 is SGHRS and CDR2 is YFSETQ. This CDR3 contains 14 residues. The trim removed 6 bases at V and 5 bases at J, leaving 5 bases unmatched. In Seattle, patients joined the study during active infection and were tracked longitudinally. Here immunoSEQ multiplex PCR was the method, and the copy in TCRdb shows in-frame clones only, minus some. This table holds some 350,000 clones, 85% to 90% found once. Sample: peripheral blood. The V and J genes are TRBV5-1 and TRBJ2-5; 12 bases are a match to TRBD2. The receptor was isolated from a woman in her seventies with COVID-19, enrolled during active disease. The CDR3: CASTMTSGGETQYF. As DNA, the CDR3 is TGCGCCAGCACCATGACTAGCGGGGGTGAGACCCAGTACTTC.